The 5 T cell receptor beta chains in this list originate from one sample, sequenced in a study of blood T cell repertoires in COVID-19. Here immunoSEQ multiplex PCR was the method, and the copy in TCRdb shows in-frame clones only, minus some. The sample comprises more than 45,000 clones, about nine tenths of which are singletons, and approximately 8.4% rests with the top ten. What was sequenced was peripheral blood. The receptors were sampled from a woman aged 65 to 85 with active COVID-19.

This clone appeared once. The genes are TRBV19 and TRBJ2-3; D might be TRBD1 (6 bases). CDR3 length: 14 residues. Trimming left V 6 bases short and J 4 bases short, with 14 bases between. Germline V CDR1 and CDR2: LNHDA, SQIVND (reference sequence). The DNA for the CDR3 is TGTGCCAGTAGATTCGGGAAGGGGGCAGATACGCAGTATTTT. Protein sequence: CASRFGKGADTQYF. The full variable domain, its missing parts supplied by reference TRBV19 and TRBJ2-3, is DGGITQSPKYLFRKEGQNVTLSCEQNLNHDAMYWYRQDPGQGLRLIYYSQIVNDFQKGDIAEGYSVSREKKESFPLTVTSAQKNPTAFYLCASRFGKGADTQYFGPGTRLTVL.

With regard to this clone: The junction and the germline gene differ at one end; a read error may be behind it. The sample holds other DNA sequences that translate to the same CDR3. In nucleotides, the CDR3 is TGTGCTAGTAGTCCAATGACTAGCGGGGGCAAGGCGGCCCAGTACTTC. Protein: CASSPMTSGGKAAQYF. This rearrangement joins TRBV19 to TRBJ2-5; 12 bases agree with TRBD2. Germline CDR1 reads LNHDA; CDR2 reads SQIVND (reference sequence). The length of the CDR3 is 16 residues.

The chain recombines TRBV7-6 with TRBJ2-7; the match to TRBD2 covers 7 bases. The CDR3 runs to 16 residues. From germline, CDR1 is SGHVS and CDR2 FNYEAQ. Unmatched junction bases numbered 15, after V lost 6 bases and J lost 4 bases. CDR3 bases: TGTGCCAGCAGACCCGACGGGCTGGGAGGGCCTTACGAGCAGTACTTC. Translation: CASRPDGLGGPYEQYF.

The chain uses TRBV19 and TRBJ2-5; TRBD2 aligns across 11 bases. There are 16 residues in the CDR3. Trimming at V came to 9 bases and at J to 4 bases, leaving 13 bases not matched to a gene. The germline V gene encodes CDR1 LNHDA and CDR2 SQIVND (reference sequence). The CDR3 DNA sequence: TGTGCCAGCCATCGGGGTAGCGGGAGGGGAACAGAGACCCAGTACTTC. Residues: CASHRGSGRGTETQYF.

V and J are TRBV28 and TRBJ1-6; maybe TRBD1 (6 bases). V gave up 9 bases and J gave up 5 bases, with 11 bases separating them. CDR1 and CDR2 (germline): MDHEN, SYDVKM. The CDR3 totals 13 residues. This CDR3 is CASKDRHNSPLHF. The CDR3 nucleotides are TGTGCCAGTAAGGACAGACATAATTCACCCCTCCACTTT. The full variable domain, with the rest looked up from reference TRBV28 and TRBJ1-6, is DVKVTQSSRYLVKRTGEKVFLECVQDMDHENMFWYRQDPGLGLRLIYFSYDVKMKEKGDIPEGYSVSREKKERFSLILESASTNQTSMYLCASKDRHNSPLHFGNGTRLTVT.